This TCR beta chain was identified during a study of beta chain features in type 1 diabetes. Remarks on this clone: Its specificity is not known. This sample also contains other DNA sequences that code for the same CDR3.

By way of CD45RO/CCR7/CD25/CD127/CD95/CD27, the CD4+ regulatory, stem cell-like memory, central memory and naive cells were sorted. With 5 bases clipped from V and 7 bases from J, the junction kept 4 bases outside the gene matches. Germline V CDR1 and CDR2: SGHRS, YFSETQ. CDR3 length: 14 residues. Study conclusions and caveats: The study found moderately but significantly shorter TCRB CDR3s in all four CD4+ subsets of Type 1 diabetes patients.

Expressed TCRB transcripts got sequenced, as all isolated RNA was reverse transcribed. Assay used: immunoSEQ multiplex PCR; TCRdb lists only in-frame clones, some missing. This sample has 200,000 to 300,000 clones, with about 15% found just once. The specimen sequenced was naive CD4+ T cells from blood. This chain connects TRBV5-1 to TRBJ1-6; 9 bases are a match to TRBD1. The sequence derives from a young man with type 1 diabetes. The CDR3 protein is CASSPGQGNSPLHF. DNA of the CDR3: TGCGCCAGCAGTCCGGGACAGGGAAATTCACCCCTCCACTTT.